Described below is a single TCR beta chain sequence and its context. The primer mix had 60 Vbeta and 13 Jbeta primers. Clones were sequenced by immunoSEQ multiplex PCR, and TCRdb holds only the in-frame ones, with some missing. The sample comprises around 190,000 clones, approximately 80% of which are singletons, and roughly 0.5% rests with the top ten. This sample stems from a study of cytomegalovirus exposure and HLA in healthy donors. The V end was cut by 5 bases, the J end by 0 bases, with 10 bases between. Germline values: CDR1 SGHNT, CDR2 YENEEA. The CDR3 spans 14 residues. The rearrangement links TRBV11-3 to TRBJ1-1; D remains unclear. The sample consisted of PBMCs. This TCR derives from a woman aged 45-59 years in good health and CMV-seronegative. The CDR3 region is CASSPGGLNTEAFF. CDR3 in DNA: TGTGCCAGCAGCCCTGGAGGTCTGAACACTGAAGCTTTCTTT.